This T cell receptor (beta chain) stems from a study of cytomegalovirus exposure and HLA in healthy donors. Comment on this clone: Its cognate antigen is unknown.

PCR was performed using 60 Vbeta and 13 Jbeta primers. Measured with immunoSEQ multiplex PCR; TCRdb has only the in-frame clones, and not every one. Of fewer than 150,000 clones in the sample, approximately 61% were seen once. The CDR3 sequence is 16 residues long. Per the germline V gene, CDR1 is LNHNV and CDR2 is YYDKDF (reference sequence). The ends lost 4 bases at V and 6 bases at J; junction bases unmatched: 8. Study results and caveats: TCR beta V- and J-gene trimming, according to a later analysis, was linked to a missense DCLRE1C variant. Upon later analysis, TCR association rates were observed to vary by HLA locus, being highest for DRB1 and lowest for HLA-C.

V gene TRBV15 combines with J gene TRBJ2-7, with TRBD2 matching over 14 bases. The source material was PBMCs. The receptor comes from a human donor in good health. CDR3 DNA sequence: TGTGCCACCAGCAAAGGACTAGCGGGAGGTCTCTCCGAGCAGTACTTC. Translating it yields CATSKGLAGGLSEQYF.